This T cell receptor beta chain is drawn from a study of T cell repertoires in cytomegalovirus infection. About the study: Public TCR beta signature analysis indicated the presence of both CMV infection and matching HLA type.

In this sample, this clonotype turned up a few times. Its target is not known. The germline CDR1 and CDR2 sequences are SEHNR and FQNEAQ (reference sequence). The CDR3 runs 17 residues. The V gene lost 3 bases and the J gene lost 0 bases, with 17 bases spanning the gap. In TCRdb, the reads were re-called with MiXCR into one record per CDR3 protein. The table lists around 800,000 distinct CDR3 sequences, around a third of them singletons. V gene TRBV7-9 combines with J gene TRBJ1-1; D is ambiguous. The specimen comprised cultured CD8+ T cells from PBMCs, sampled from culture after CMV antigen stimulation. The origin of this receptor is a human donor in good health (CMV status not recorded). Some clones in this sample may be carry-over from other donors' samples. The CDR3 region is CASSLRDSQPLNTEAFF. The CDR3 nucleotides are TGTGCCAGCAGCTTGCGGGATAGCCAGCCATTGAACACTGAAGCTTTCTTT.